The next 3 T cell receptor beta chains were all read from a single sample in a study of cytomegalovirus exposure and HLA in healthy donors. In the PCR, 60 Vbeta and 13 Jbeta primers were used. Method: immunoSEQ multiplex PCR; TCRdb's copy keeps in-frame clones and lacks some. The sample gives 270,000 or so clones, about nine tenths of which show up once; approximately 1.5% is in the top ten. Sequenced sample: PBMCs. The origin of the receptors is a girl aged 2 to 9 in good health and CMV-seronegative.

The chain uses TRBV7-8 and TRBJ1-4; D not resolved. The ends were cut back, 5 bases at V and 8 bases at J, with 12 bases in the middle. Germline V gene sequence: CDR1 SGHVS, CDR2 FQNEAQ. The CDR3 totals 13 residues. The chain's CDR3 is CASSDLFLEKLFF. In DNA, the CDR3 is TGTGCCAGCAGCGACTTATTTCTAGAAAAACTGTTTTTT.

The chain has TRBV27 and TRBJ1-5, with D possibly matching TRBD1 (5 bases). The ends were cut back, 5 bases at V and 2 bases at J, with 19 bases in the middle. Looked up from germline, CDR1 is MNHEY and CDR2 is SMNVEV (reference sequence). This CDR3 contains 17 residues. CDR3 DNA: TGTGCCAGCAGTCCATACGGCCTAACAGGTGGCAATCAGCCCCAGCATTTT. It codes for CASSPYGLTGGNQPQHF.

The J gene is TRBJ1-5, the V gene TRBV6-6; a possible D gene is TRBD1 (6 bases). Trimming took off 7 bases at V and 0 bases at J, with 13 bases between the two ends. Germline CDR1 reads MNHNY; CDR2 reads SVGAGI (reference sequence). The CDR3 runs to 15 residues. DNA for the CDR3: TGTGCCAGCAAATTAACAGGGTATAGCAATCAGCCCCAGCATTTT. This codes for CASKLTGYSNQPQHF.